The rows below give T cell receptor beta chains drawn from one sample of a study of T cells in Graves' hyperthyroidism and ophthalmopathy. One entry per CDR3 protein results from TCRdb running MiXCR on the multiplex PCR reads. The data show roughly 500,000 distinct CDR3 sequences, more than 45% seen once. Sequences were obtained from peripheral blood or thyroid tissue (not recorded which). The receptors were sampled from an adult woman with Graves' disease, either hyperthyroidism or ophthalmopathy (not recorded which). CDR3s include the opening cysteine and the closing phenylalanine or tryptophan. The D gene is left open where the match is weak. Some rows mark clone size as missing; the rest say once, few, many or name a class of expanded clone.

TRBJ1-5 TRBV14 . . TGTGCCAGCAGCTTCCCGGGAGCAGGGGTCAATCAGCCCCAGCATTTT CASSFPGAGVNQPQHF
TRBJ1-2 TRBV5-1 . many TGCGCCAGCAGCTTGGAAGGGCGGACAGACCTTGGCTACACCTTC CASSLEGRTDLGYTF
TRBJ1-4 TRBV7-6 . . TGTGCCAGCAGTGTAATAGTTGGCGAAAAACTGTTTTTT CASSVIVGEKLFF
TRBJ2-5 TRBV28 . many TGTGCCAGCAGGACCAAAGAGACCCAGTACTTC CASRTKETQYF
TRBJ2-5 TRBV29-1 . . TGCAGCGTTACGGCCTTTGCGATCGGACTGGAGACCCAGTACTTC CSVTAFAIGLETQYF
TRBJ2-2 TRBV24-1 . . TGTGCCACCAGTGATGCCCCGTTGGGGAACACCGGGGAGCTGTTTTTT CATSDAPLGNTGELFF
TRBJ1-6 TRBV7-3 . . TGTGCCAGCAGCCCCGGACGAATGGGTTCACCCCTCCACTTT CASSPGRMGSPLHF
TRBJ1-6 TRBV4-2 . few TGTGCCAGCAGCTTAACTGGGTACCATAATTCACCCCTCCACTTT CASSLTGYHNSPLHF
TRBJ2-2 TRBV9 . many TGTGCCAGCAGCGTAGCCCCAGGAGGTGCCGGGGAGCTGTTTTTT CASSVAPGGAGELFF
TRBJ1-6 TRBV4-2 . . TGTGCCAGCAGCAGCCAACCATTGGGGGCTAATAATTCACCCCTCCACTTT CASSSQPLGANNSPLHF
TRBJ2-5 TRBV3-1 TRBD2 . TGTGCCAGCAGCCATCGGACTAGCGGGAGGAAGACCCAGTACTTC CASSHRTSGRKTQYF
TRBJ1-3 TRBV30 . few TGTGCCTGGAGTGTCGGCCTCCAGGATGACACCATATATTTT CAWSVGLQDDTIYF
TRBJ2-5 TRBV6-6 . . TGTGCCAGCTCCCCCCCCCCGGGGGAGACCCAGTACTTC CASSPPPGETQYF
TRBJ1-2 TRBV25-1 . many TGTGCCAGCACGGGGGATGAGGTCGACTACACCTTC CASTGDEVDYTF
TRBJ1-2 TRBV12-3/TRBV12-4 TRBD1 few TGTGCCAGCAGTTGGCCGGGACAGGGGGCAGGTGGCTACACCTTC CASSWPGQGAGGYTF
TRBJ1-5 TRBV10-3 TRBD1 many TGTGCCACAAACACAGGGGGCAATCAGCCCCAGCATTTT CATNTGGNQPQHF
TRBJ2-5 TRBV4-1 TRBD2 many TGCGCCAGCAGCAGGGGTTGGGGGACTAGGGAAGAGACCCAGTACTTC CASSRGWGTREETQYF
TRBJ1-1 TRBV4-1 . many TGCGCCAGCAGCCGAGCCCTTACGGGGTTGAACACTGAAGCTTTCTTT CASSRALTGLNTEAFF
TRBJ1-5 TRBV14 . many TGTGCCAGCAGCCAGGGGGTCTCGGGGACCCAGCATTTT CASSQGVSGTQHF
TRBJ1-5 TRBV11-2 . many TGTGCCAGCAGCATCGCCGGGACTGGGAATCAGCCCCAGCATTTT CASSIAGTGNQPQHF
TRBJ2-6 TRBV19 . . TGTGCCAGTAGTATAATAAGGGGGTACTCTGGGGCCAACGTCCTGACTTTC CASSIIRGYSGANVLTF
TRBJ2-2 TRBV5-1 . many TGCGCCAGCAGCTTGGGTGACTCCTCCCCTGGGGAGCTGTTTTTT CASSLGDSSPGELFF
TRBJ1-1 TRBV15 . many TGTGCCACCAGCCCCAGGGGGAACACTGAAGCTTTCTTT CATSPRGNTEAFF
TRBJ2-2 TRBV4-3 . . TGCGCCAGCAGCCAATTCGGGGAGCTGTTTTTT CASSQFGELFF
TRBJ1-2 TRBV2 TRBD1 . TGTGCAGCAGACAGGGTTCTGGGTGGCTACACCTTC CAADRVLGGYTF
TRBJ1-6 TRBV28 . few TGTGCCAGCAGTTTCCCCAGTAGTGGGAGCTCCTATAATTCACCCCTCCACTTT CASSFPSSGSSYNSPLHF
TRBJ1-1 TRBV7-9 TRBD1 many TGTGCCAGCAGCTCCTGGACAGGGGATCCGAGGGGGGCTTTCTTT CASSSWTGDPRGAFF
TRBJ1-1 TRBV9 . many TGTGCCAGCAGCGTAGCTACAGTGAACACTGAAGCTTTCTTT CASSVATVNTEAFF
TRBJ1-2 TRBV5-8 . few TGTGCCAGCAGCTTCATTACAGGGATGGGTGGCTACACCTTC CASSFITGMGGYTF
TRBJ2-5 TRBV20-1 . many TGCAGTGCTAGAGATTGGAGTCAGGAGACCCAGTACTTC CSARDWSQETQYF
TRBJ1-1 TRBV7-2 . few TGTGCCAGCAGCTTAGTCCCGGGTGGCGGTGAAGCTTTCTTT CASSLVPGGGEAFF
TRBJ2-5 TRBV29-1 TRBD1 once TGCAGCGTTTCCGGGACAGCCAACCAAGAGACCCAGTACTTC CSVSGTANQETQYF
TRBJ2-7 TRBV7-2 . many TGTGCCAGCAGCTTAGAGAGGGGACCCCCTAACGAGCAGTACTTC CASSLERGPPNEQYF
TRBJ2-1 TRBV2 TRBD2 few TGTGCCAGCAGTGGACTAGCGGGAGGTAATGAGCAGTTCTTC CASSGLAGGNEQFF
TRBJ2-6 TRBV28 . few TGTGCCAGCAGTCCCCCTTGGGAACAGCCTGGGGCCAACGTCCTGACTTTC CASSPPWEQPGANVLTF
TRBJ1-4 TRBV24-1 TRBD1 . TGTGCCACCAGTGATCCGGGACAGGATGGTGAAAAACTGTTTTTT CATSDPGQDGEKLFF
TRBJ2-2 TRBV11-2 . . TGTGCCAGCAGCCAACAATCCGGGGAGCTGTTTTTT CASSQQSGELFF
TRBJ2-7 TRBV2 . once TGTGCCAGCAGTAATGGTGGGGACGAGCAGTACTTC CASSNGGDEQYF
TRBJ2-5 TRBV5-1 TRBD2 . TGCGCCAGCAGCCCTATCTGGCTAGCGGGTACATCTGGCGGGGAGACCCAGTACTTC CASSPIWLAGTSGGETQYF
TRBJ2-7 TRBV9 TRBD2 . TGTGCCAGCAGCGAAACTAGCGGACCCACCTACGAGCAGTACTTC CASSETSGPTYEQYF
TRBJ1-2 TRBV24-1 . . TGTGCCACCAGTGATTGGGACGGTGATGGCTACACCTTC CATSDWDGDGYTF
TRBJ1-6 TRBV7-9 . many TGTGCCAGCACCTCGTTTGAAGGGCCCCTCCACTTT CASTSFEGPLHF
TRBJ1-1 TRBV5-1 . many TGCGCCAGCAGCTTGGAGGACGAATCTGAAGCTTTCTTT CASSLEDESEAFF
TRBJ1-5 TRBV15 TRBD1 . TGTGCCGCCAGCAGAGATCGGGACAGCTTAAATCAGCCCCAGCATTTT CAASRDRDSLNQPQHF
TRBJ1-2 TRBV10-3 TRBD1 . TGTGCCATCAGTGATGGGACAGGGGGCGCGTATGGCTACACCTTC CAISDGTGGAYGYTF
TRBJ1-3 TRBV11-2 TRBD1 many TGTGCCAGCAGCTCCTCAACAGGGGGCTCAGGAAACACCATATATTTT CASSSSTGGSGNTIYF
TRBJ2-3 TRBV7-3 . . TGTGCCAGCAGCTTAATGCCGGGACCCCCAGATACGCAGTATTTT CASSLMPGPPDTQYF
TRBJ2-6 TRBV2 . few TGTGCCAGCGGCCGAATCTCTGGGGCCAACGTCCTGACTTTC CASGRISGANVLTF
TRBJ1-1 TRBV7-9 . . TGTGCCAGCAGCTTAGTACCCGGCGGAGCTTTCTTT CASSLVPGGAFF
TRBJ1-1 TRBV6-6 . . TGTGCCAGCAGTTTGGAGAAGTATGAAGCTTTCTTT CASSLEKYEAFF
TRBJ1-5 TRBV6-5 . many TGTGCCAGCAGCAATCCGGGGCAGCCCCAGCATTTT CASSNPGQPQHF
TRBJ2-5 TRBV20-1 . . TGCAGTGCTAGAGCTAGGGGGGACAACCTCGCCCAGTACTTC CSARARGDNLAQYF
TRBJ1-5 TRBV24-1 . . TGTGCCACCAGTGGAACGGGGGCCCGCAATCAGCCCCAGCATTTT CATSGTGARNQPQHF
TRBJ2-6 TRBV14 TRBD1 many TGTGCCAGCAGCCTAACAGGGGGCCCCTCTGGGGCCAACGTCCTGACTTTC CASSLTGGPSGANVLTF
TRBJ1-2 TRBV25-1 . . TGTGCTAGCAGGGAAGCTAACTATGGCTACACCTTC CASREANYGYTF
TRBJ1-5 TRBV2 TRBD1 many TGTGCCAGCAGCGTCACAGGGGGCTCGGGTCAGCCCCAGCATTTT CASSVTGGSGQPQHF
TRBJ2-5 TRBV9 . once TGTGCCAGCAGCGTATCCCAGGGCGAGCAAGAGACCCAGTACTTC CASSVSQGEQETQYF
TRBJ2-7 TRBV5-1 TRBD2 many TGCGCCAGCAGCTTGGGTCCTCCGGGACTAGCGGGAGTCGAGCAGTACTTC CASSLGPPGLAGVEQYF
TRBJ1-5 TRBV18 . many TGTGCCAGCTCACCAGGGGCGCATCAGCCCCAGCATTTT CASSPGAHQPQHF
TRBJ1-3 TRBV5-1 . few TGCGCCAGCAGCTCGAAAACGGGAAACACCATATATTTT CASSSKTGNTIYF